This T cell receptor (beta chain) was identified in a study of blood T cell repertoires in COVID-19. For this clone: The sample contains more than one DNA sequence encoding this CDR3.

The authors' processing: The assay estimated nucleated cells by amplifying reference gene primers. Data came from immunoSEQ multiplex PCR; TCRdb stores just in-frame clones and leaves some out. That table supplies the V and J calls and clone size; D and trimming were determined from the DNA. The sample lists about 200,000 clones; about 91% were seen once. The CDR3 runs to 14 residues. CDR1 is KGHSH and CDR2 is LQKENI in the germline V gene. V dropped 3 bases and J dropped 0 bases, with 6 bases sitting between them. The J gene is TRBJ1-3, the V gene TRBV18; no clear D. The sequencing input was peripheral blood. This receptor was identified in a young man with acute or convalescent COVID-19. The CDR3 coding sequence is TGTGCCAGCTCACCCCCGGGCTCTGGAAACACCATATATTTT. Translated: CASSPPGSGNTIYF.